Presented here are 8 T cell receptor beta chains from one specimen sequenced in a study of Graves' ophthalmopathy and Graves' hyperthyroidism (dated by TCRdb to between 2017 and 2018). Instrument on record: Illumina HiSeq 2000. For repertoire sequencing, the TCR beta CDR3 regions were amplified from RNA transcripts. The first round was an RT-PCR using HTBI primers with the Qiagen OneStep RT-PCR kit, and this first round was followed by a second-round multiplex PCR, then size selection and purification. TCRdb reprocessed the public reads (quality trimming at Q25 with fastp, clone calling with MiXCR) and kept in-frame beta chains. Identical CDR3 protein sequences are pooled into one entry, listed with their most common genes and DNA. Recorded for this sample are about 1.2 million distinct CDR3 sequences; less than 45% of them occurred a single time. The ten largest clones capture approximately 10% of the sample.

Sequencing used peripheral blood or thyroid tissue (not recorded which). These receptors all come from an adult man with Graves' hyperthyroidism.

This clonotype has just one count. A read error may account for a junction end that differs from germline. The CDR3 is CASTDTGTGMILRELYF. DNA of the CDR3: TGTGCCAGCACCGACACCGGGACCGGGATGATTCTACGGGAGCTGTACTTC. J is TRBJ2-7 and V is TRBV7-6, with D possibly TRBD2 on 6 matching bases. CDR1 is SGHVS and CDR2 is FNYEAQ in the germline V gene. The CDR3 runs to 17 residues.

Only a few counts were recorded for this clonotype. This rearrangement joins TRBV4-1 to TRBJ1-4; D gene ambiguous. The V gene's germline CDR1 is MGHRA and CDR2 YSYEKL. Trimming pared 3 bases from V and 8 bases from J, leaving 10 bases between. The CDR3 has 13 residues. The CDR3 DNA follows: TGCGCCAGCAGCCAGCCCCCCCAGGAAAAACTGTTTTTT. Its protein product is CASSQPPQEKLFF.

This clonotype was counted ten times or more. The V call is TRBV20-1, the J call TRBJ1-1; no clear D gene. V lost 1 base to trimming and J lost 4 bases, with 7 bases between them. The CDR3 extends over 12 amino acids. CDR1 DFQATT and CDR2 SNEGSKA come from the germline V gene (reference sequence). The CDR3 DNA is TGCAGTGCTAGAGTTACTCGCACTGAAGCTTTCTTT. This translates into CSARVTRTEAFF.

The sample holds many counts of this clonotype. The chain has TRBV7-9 and TRBJ1-2; D gene ambiguous. This CDR3 region has 15 residues. The V gene lost 3 bases and the J gene lost 1 base, with 12 bases spanning the gap. Germline V CDR1 and CDR2: SEHNR, FQNEAQ (reference sequence). CDR3 coding DNA: TGTGCCAGCAGCTTTGGCCGTGAGAATAACTATGGCTACACCTTC. Protein: CASSFGRENNYGYTF.

V is TRBV7-9 and J is TRBJ1-2; TRBD1 matches at 7 bases. The germline V gene encodes CDR1 SEHNR and CDR2 FQNEAQ (reference sequence). Trimming cost V 4 bases and J 8 bases; bases outside gene matches: 10. The CDR3 is 14 residues long. Here the CDR3 reads CASSSRQGLSGYTF. CDR3 DNA sequence: TGTGCCAGCAGCTCCCGACAGGGTTTGTCAGGCTACACCTTC.

Concerning this clonotype itself: No DNA is shown, since the ends of the CDR3 on it are uncertain; the CDR3 is the one TCRdb lists. V is TRBV2 and J is TRBJ1-6; the table assigns TRBD1, which was not confirmed against the DNA. The CDR3 has 18 residues if both end residues are counted. Germline CDR1 reads SNHLY; CDR2 reads FYNNEI. CDR3 in amino acids: CACSARRSGTGPNSPLHF.

This clonotype was seen ten or more times. The chain employs TRBV20-1 and TRBJ2-7, with TRBD1 matching over 8 bases. V shed 7 bases and J 2 bases; nucleotides not matched to a gene: 10. CDR1 is DFQATT and CDR2 is SNEGSKA in the germline V gene (reference sequence). The CDR3 has 14 residues. CDR3: CSVDRTGFAYEQYF. The CDR3 coding sequence is TGCAGTGTGGACCGGACAGGGTTTGCCTACGAGCAGTACTTC.

Turning to this clonotype: The junction and the germline gene differ at one end; a read error may be behind it. The genes are TRBV10-2 and TRBJ2-7; 8 nucleotides match TRBD1. This CDR3 is 13 amino acids long. CDR1 WSHSY and CDR2 SAAADI come from the germline V gene. The CDR3 region is CASTRTGIYEQYF. DNA of the CDR3: TGTGCCAGCACCCGGACAGGGATCTACGAGCAGTACTTC.